These 14 T cell receptor beta chains came from one sample sequenced in a study of OX40 agonist ivuxolimab in advanced cancers. The assay was immunoSEQ multiplex PCR, and TCRdb's table has in-frame clones only and misses some. The data show about 71,000 clones, 86% seen once. Sequences were derived from CD4+ or CD8+ T cells sorted from blood, sampled in a trial of the OX40 agonist ivuxolimab. Source of these receptors: an adult with an advanced solid tumor such as melanoma, head and neck, liver or kidney cancer.

This chain connects TRBV29-1 to TRBJ2-3, with D unclear. CDR3 length: 14 amino acids. The germline CDR1 and CDR2 sequences are SQVTM and ANQGSEA. V was cut by 1 base and J by 0 bases, with 8 bases left in between. This CDR3 reads CSVEGHSSTDTQYF. The DNA of the CDR3 is TGCAGCGTTGAAGGACACTCAAGCACAGATACGCAGTATTTT.

V and J are TRBV5-6 and TRBJ2-5, with TRBD2 matching over 8 bases. V was pared by 4 bases and J by 2 bases, with 10 bases of the junction left unmatched. CDR1 and CDR2 (germline): SGHDT, YYEEEE. The CDR3 sequence is 16 residues long. The CDR3: CASSTGLVGGQETQYF. In nucleotides, the CDR3 is TGTGCCAGCAGCACGGGACTAGTTGGGGGACAAGAGACCCAGTACTTC. The full variable domain, completed using reference TRBV5-6 and TRBJ2-5, is DAGVTQSPTHLIKTRGQQVTLRCSPKSGHDTVSWYQQALGQGPQFIFQYYEEEERQRGNFPDRFSGHQFPNYSSELNVNALLLGDSALYLCASSTGLVGGQETQYFGPGTRLLVL.

The chain carries TRBV10-3 and TRBJ2-3, with 14 bases fitting TRBD2. CDR3 length: 14 residues. Trimming at V came to 9 bases and at J to 4 bases, leaving 3 bases not matched to a gene. Germline loops: CDR1 ENHRY, CDR2 SYGVKD. CDR3 residues: CAIGLAGGADTQYF. CDR3 nucleotide sequence: TGTGCCATAGGACTAGCGGGGGGTGCAGATACGCAGTATTTT.

Remarks on this clone: The same CDR3 is also encoded by other DNA sequences in this sample. The chain combines TRBV18 with TRBJ1-2; 8 bases are a match to TRBD1. Germline values: CDR1 KGHSH, CDR2 LQKENI. With V trimmed by 6 bases and J by 4 bases, 4 bases remained unmatched. The CDR3 contains 13 residues. The CDR3 coding sequence is TGTGCCAGCTCTCCAGACAGGGGCTATGGCTACACCTTC. Translating gives CASSPDRGYGYTF.

The V call is TRBV29-1, the J call TRBJ1-1; D is unclear. Trimming stripped 4 bases from V and 5 bases from J, with 14 bases between. This CDR3 comprises 13 residues. Germline assignment: CDR1 SQVTM and CDR2 ANQGSEA. The CDR3 sequence: CSVVTPGKTEAFF. Here the CDR3 DNA reads TGCAGCGTTGTGACGCCCGGGAAGACTGAAGCTTTCTTT. The whole variable domain, filled in from reference TRBV29-1 and TRBJ1-1, reads SAVISQKPSRDICQRGTSLTIQCQVDSQVTMMFWYRQQPGQSLTLIATANQGSEATYESGFVIDKFPISRPNLTFSTLTVSNMSPEDSSIYLCSVVTPGKTEAFFGQGTRLTVV.

The chain has TRBV28 and TRBJ1-1; 10 positions match TRBD1. Germline V lookup: CDR1 MDHEN, CDR2 SYDVKM. The ends lost 3 bases at V and 1 base at J; junction bases unmatched: 5. The CDR3 totals 16 residues. CDR3: CASSFGQGGRNTEAFF. Here the CDR3 DNA reads TGTGCCAGCAGTTTCGGACAGGGGGGAAGGAACACTGAAGCTTTCTTT.

This chain links TRBV7-2 with TRBJ1-2, with 7 bases fitting TRBD1. The junction had 9 bases not matched to a gene; V was cut back by 1 base and J by 10 bases. This CDR3 has 14 amino acids. The germline gives CDR1 SGHTA, CDR2 FQGNSA. The CDR3 sequence: CASSLDLQGIPYTF. The CDR3 DNA reads as TGTGCCAGCAGCTTAGACCTACAGGGGATCCCCTACACCTTC.

The chain uses TRBV5-5 and TRBJ2-5, with 11 bases lining up with TRBD2. CDR1 and CDR2 from the germline V gene are SGHKS and YYEKEE (reference sequence). V lost 4 bases to trimming and J lost 4 bases; unmatched junction nucleotides: 6. The CDR3 is 15 amino acids. The CDR3 coding sequence is TGTGCCAGCAGCCTTAGCGGGGGGGCCGGAGAGACCCAGTACTTC. Translation: CASSLSGGAGETQYF.

J is TRBJ2-7 and V is TRBV5-5, with D tentatively TRBD2 (8 bases). The ends were cut back, 0 bases at V and 0 bases at J, with 22 bases in the middle. CDR1 is SGHKS and CDR2 is YYEKEE in the germline V gene (reference sequence). The CDR3 consists of 19 residues. The CDR3 region has the DNA TGTGCCAGCAGCTTGGCCGGGACAGTTTTAGCGGGAACCTCCTACGAGCAGTACTTC. Translation gives CASSLAGTVLAGTSYEQYF. The variable domain in full, completed from reference TRBV5-5 and TRBJ2-7, reads DAGVTQSPTHLIKTRGQQVTLRCSPISGHKSVSWYQQVLGQGPQFIFQYYEKEERGRGNFPDRFSARQFPNYSSELNVNALLLGDSALYLCASSLAGTVLAGTSYEQYFGPGTRLTVT.

This rearrangement joins TRBV7-9 to TRBJ1-2, with TRBD1 matching over 7 bases. V was pared by 4 bases and J by 6 bases, with 8 bases of the junction left unmatched. This CDR3 is 14 amino acids long. Germline CDR1 and CDR2: SEHNR and FQNEAQ (reference sequence). DNA for the CDR3: TGTGCCAGCAGCTCCAGGGGGACAGTCAATGGCTACACCTTC. Amino acid sequence: CASSSRGTVNGYTF.

The chain couples TRBV5-4 to TRBJ2-4; 7 bases fit TRBD1. Trimming at V came to 3 bases and at J to 9 bases, leaving 18 bases not matched to a gene. This CDR3 has 17 residues. CDR1 SGHNT and CDR2 YYREEE come from the germline V gene (reference sequence). Here the CDR3 DNA reads TGTGCCAGCAGCTCCTTGGGGTCGACAGGGTCGAGGCGCATTCAGTACTTC. Translation: CASSSLGSTGSRRIQYF.

The chain is built from TRBV18 and TRBJ1-5; D is ambiguous. Between the trimmed V and J ends, which lost 6 bases and 5 bases, there was a span of 14 bases. Germline V lookup: CDR1 KGHSH, CDR2 LQKENI. CDR3 length: 14 amino acids. CDR3 sequence reads: CASSPGPKHQPQHF. DNA for the CDR3: TGTGCCAGCTCTCCCGGGCCAAAGCATCAGCCCCAGCATTTT.

This clone has just a few counts. The CDR3 is CASSPTENTEAFF. The CDR3 region has the DNA TGTGCCAGCTCACCCACGGAGAACACTGAAGCTTTCTTT. The chain couples TRBV18 to TRBJ1-1; the D is unclear. Germline-derived CDR1 and CDR2 are KGHSH and LQKENI. The CDR3 is 13 residues long. The ends were cut back, 3 bases at V and 1 base at J, with 6 bases in the middle.

V is TRBV2 and J is TRBJ2-7; 8 bases are a match to TRBD1. V trimming: 3 bases; J trimming: 1 base; junction bases outside the gene matches: 5. Germline V lookup: CDR1 SNHLY, CDR2 FYNNEI. CDR3 length equals 15 residues. This CDR3 is CASSEGRGPSYEQYF. The CDR3 DNA reads as TGTGCCAGCAGTGAGGGCAGGGGGCCTTCCTACGAGCAGTACTTC. The variable domain in full, completed from reference TRBV2 and TRBJ2-7, reads EPEVTQTPSHQVTQMGQEVILRCVPISNHLYFYWYRQILGQKVEFLVSFYNNEISEKSEIFDDQFSVERPDGSNFTLKIRSTKLEDSAMYFCASSEGRGPSYEQYFGPGTRLTVT.